This TCR beta chain came from a study of identical twins. This clonotype was recorded a few times. Its antigen is not identified. A template switching step contributed a universal primer site, while unique molecular identifiers were present in the cDNA. TCRdb passed the 5' RACE reads through MiXCR, listing each CDR3 protein once. This table has around 200,000 distinct CDR3 sequences, roughly 10% appearing once. Study-level findings and limits: Less excess twin sharing appeared in beta out-of-frame sequences. Cross-sectional statistics underpinned the conclusions; the same donors were not followed.

Each donor (without exception) was a healthy Caucasian. The sequenced material came from memory (CD45RO+) T cells sorted from blood. This TCR was recovered from a young woman in good health.

CDR3 coding DNA: TGTGCCAGCATCTCTGGCGGCAATGAGCAGTTCTTC. Translated, it gives CASISGGNEQFF. V is TRBV11-3 and J is TRBJ2-1; D is undetermined. Germline loops: CDR1 SGHNT, CDR2 YENEEA. CDR3 size: 12 residues. V lost 7 bases to trimming and J lost 6 bases, with 10 bases between them.